This TCR beta chain appears in the sequencing data of a study of regulatory dendritic cells for organ transplantation. Notes on the study in general: Naive T cells showed high diversity, memory cells less, memory CD8+ least. Mature dendritic cells appeared to drive more memory CD8+ clonal expansion than regulatory ones. Considerable individual heterogeneity was seen in alloreactive memory CD8+ T cells.

There are a few counts of this clone. Its antigen is undetermined. Assay: immunoSEQ multiplex PCR; the TCRdb copy retains only in-frame clones and omits some. The sample has 22,000 or so clones; about 70% are singletons. FACS sorted CD4+ or CD8+ T cells into CD45RA+ naive and CD45RO+ memory. V dropped 6 bases and J dropped 10; count of bases not matched to a gene: 16. Germline V CDR1 and CDR2: LGHNT, FRNRAP. CDR3 length: 17 residues. This sequence was found in a human donor in good health. The sample taken for sequencing was memory CD4+ T cells from blood. The subset is: CD45RO+ memory T cells. The rearrangement uses TRBV12-5 and TRBJ2-1; TRBD2 matches at 12 bases. CDR3 DNA: TGTGCTAGTGGCTATACCACCAACCGACTAGCGGGGGAGGAGCAGTTCTTC. This sequence encodes CASGYTTNRLAGEEQFF.